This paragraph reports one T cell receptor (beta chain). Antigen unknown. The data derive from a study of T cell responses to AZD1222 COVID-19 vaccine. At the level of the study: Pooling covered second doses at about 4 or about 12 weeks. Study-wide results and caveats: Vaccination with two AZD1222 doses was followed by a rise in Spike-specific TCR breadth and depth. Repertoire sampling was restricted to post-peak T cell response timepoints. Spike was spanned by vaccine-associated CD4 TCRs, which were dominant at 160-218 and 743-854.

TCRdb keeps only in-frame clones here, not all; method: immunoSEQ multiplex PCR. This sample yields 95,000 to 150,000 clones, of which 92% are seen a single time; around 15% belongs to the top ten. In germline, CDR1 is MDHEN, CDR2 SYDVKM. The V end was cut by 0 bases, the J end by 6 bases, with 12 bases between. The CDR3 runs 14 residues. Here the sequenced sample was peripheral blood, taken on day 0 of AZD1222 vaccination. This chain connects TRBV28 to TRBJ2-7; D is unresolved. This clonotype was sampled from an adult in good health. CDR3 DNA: TGTGCCAGCAGTTTATGGGATCAGGTAGTCGAGCAGTACTTC. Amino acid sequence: CASSLWDQVVEQYF.